These 8 T cell receptor beta chains came from one sample sequenced in a study of blood T cell repertoires in COVID-19. Sequenced by immunoSEQ multiplex PCR; TCRdb stores in-frame clones only, minus some. The sample has about 210,000 clones, around 82% seen once; the top ten hold 7% to 10%. Sequencing input: peripheral blood. The receptors originated from a woman between 50 and 59 years old with acute or convalescent COVID-19.

The V gene is TRBV28, the J gene TRBJ2-3; 7 bases map to TRBD2. The CDR3 loop spans 17 amino acids. Losses at the gene ends were 5 bases for V and 5 bases for J; bases not matched to a gene: 16. The V gene's germline CDR1 is MDHEN and CDR2 SYDVKM. The CDR3 DNA reads TGTGCCAGCAGTGCCCTCCGCGGGCGGGAGTTGGGAGATACGCAGTATTTT. It translates to CASSALRGRELGDTQYF.

The rearrangement uses TRBV15 and TRBJ1-1, with 8 bases identical to TRBD1. J gave up 4 bases and V 1 base, and 2 bases lay outside the gene matches. The V gene's germline CDR1 is LNHNV and CDR2 YYDKDF (reference sequence). The CDR3 consists of 14 residues. The CDR3 loop is CATSRAGGGTEAFF. Here the CDR3 DNA reads TGTGCCACCAGCAGAGCAGGGGGCGGCACTGAAGCTTTCTTT.

The chain joins TRBV11-3 to TRBJ2-5, with D perhaps matching TRBD2 (6 bases). The germline gives CDR1 SGHNT, CDR2 YENEEA. The CDR3 runs 15 residues. V was pared by 5 bases and J by 3 bases, with 16 bases between. This CDR3 reads CASSRQQGGKETQYF. DNA of the CDR3: TGTGCCAGCAGCCGCCAGCAGGGAGGTAAAGAGACCCAGTACTTC.

This CDR3 is CASSQGFSLQTSYNEQFF. Written as DNA, the CDR3 is TGTGCCAGCAGCCAAGGGTTCTCGCTACAGACATCCTACAATGAGCAGTTCTTC. The V call is TRBV14, the J call TRBJ2-1, with D uncertain. The V gene lost 1 base and the J gene lost 1 base, with 17 bases spanning the gap. Germline V gives CDR1 SGHDN, CDR2 FVKESK. This CDR3 is 18 amino acids long.

CDR3 residues: CASTGGTSVQETQYF. Written as DNA, the CDR3 is TGTGCCAGCACCGGCGGGACTAGCGTACAAGAGACCCAGTACTTC. The chain has TRBV11-2 and TRBJ2-5; 10 bases agree with TRBD2. The CDR3 length is 15 residues. Germline CDR1 reads SGHAT; CDR2 reads FQNNGV. V shed 7 bases and J 2 bases; nucleotides not matched to a gene: 7. Based on the CDR3 plus reference TRBV11-2 and TRBJ2-5, the full variable domain is EAGVAQSPRYKIIEKRQSVAFWCNPISGHATLYWYQQILGQGPKLLIQFQNNGVVDDSQLPKDRFSAERLKGVDSTLKIQPAKLEDSAVYLCASTGGTSVQETQYFGPGTRLLVL.

The count of this clone is one. V gene TRBV6-6 combines with J gene TRBJ2-3; 10 bases align to TRBD2. CDR1 and CDR2 (germline): MNHNY, SVGAGI (reference sequence). Trimming removed 5 bases from V and 5 bases from J; junction bases left unmatched: 4. This CDR3 spans 14 amino acids. The CDR3 region has the DNA TGTGCCAGCAGTGTAGCGGGAGGTATAGATACGCAGTATTTT. Protein: CASSVAGGIDTQYF.

The chain carries TRBV7-2 and TRBJ2-7; possibly TRBD2 for D (5 bases). CDR1 and CDR2 from the germline V gene are SGHTA and FQGNSA. V shed 5 bases and J shed 3 bases, with 26 bases lying between them. The CDR3 totals 18 residues. The CDR3 DNA reads TGTGCCAGCAGCACTCAATCGGGTGCGGGCATACCTTTCTACGAGCAGTACTTC. Translated, it gives CASSTQSGAGIPFYEQYF. Combining the CDR3 with reference TRBV7-2 and TRBJ2-7 gives the whole variable domain GAGVSQSPSNKVTEKGKDVELRCDPISGHTALYWYRQSLGQGLEFLIYFQGNSAPDKSGLPSDRFSAERTGGSVSTLTIQRTQQEDSAVYLCASSTQSGAGIPFYEQYFGPGTRLTVT.

The V gene is TRBV10-2, the J gene TRBJ2-6; 7 bases align to TRBD1. Germline values: CDR1 WSHSY, CDR2 SAAADI. This CDR3 is 18 amino acids long. V was clipped by 5 bases and J by 0 bases; unmatched bases: 10. DNA for the CDR3: TGCGCCAGCAGTAACACAGGGGTCGTGAGCTCTGGGGCCAACGTCCTGACTTTC. Protein: CASSNTGVVSSGANVLTF.